This T cell receptor beta chain stems from a study of molecular identifiers for immune sequencing clone quantification. This clonotype was seen ten or more times. The authors built bulk TCR libraries by previously described methods with listed TCR primers. TCRdb recomputed calls from the PCR reads with MiXCR, one row per CDR3 protein. The table shows fewer than 350,000 distinct CDR3 sequences, with about 22% occurring only once. The CDR3 covers 12 residues. Germline loops: CDR1 SQVTM, CDR2 ANQGSEA. Sequencing was done on a sample of naive CD8+ T cells from blood, with Jurkat cell RNA spiked in. Indicated subset: FACS-sorted CD8+CD4-CCR7+CD45RA+ naive T cells. The source is a human donor in good health. Some libraries in this study had Jurkat cell RNA spiked in. The chain is built from TRBV29-1 and TRBJ2-7; no clear D. In DNA form, the CDR3 reads TGCAGTATAATCGCCCAAAACTACGAGCAGTACTTC. It codes for CSIIAQNYEQYF.